This T cell receptor beta chain was captured by sequencing in a study of blood T cell repertoires in COVID-19. Looking at the study overall: Donors in the United States, Italy and Spain gave samples during acute or convalescent COVID-19.

This table comes from immunoSEQ multiplex PCR, and its TCRdb copy is limited to in-frame clones, with some not included. Of 190,000 or so clones listed, around 86% were seen once; the top ten hold about 3%. Trimming took 5 bases from V and 9 from J, leaving 10 bases between them. The length of the CDR3 is 11 residues. The germline V gene has CDR1 MDHEN and CDR2 SYDVKM. The source material was peripheral blood. This TCR derives from a middle-aged man with active or convalescent COVID-19. J is TRBJ1-1 and V is TRBV28; tentative D call: TRBD1 (5 bases). The CDR3 region has the DNA TGTGCCAGCAGTCTGACAGAGAAAGCTTTCTTT. The encoded protein is CASSLTEKAFF.